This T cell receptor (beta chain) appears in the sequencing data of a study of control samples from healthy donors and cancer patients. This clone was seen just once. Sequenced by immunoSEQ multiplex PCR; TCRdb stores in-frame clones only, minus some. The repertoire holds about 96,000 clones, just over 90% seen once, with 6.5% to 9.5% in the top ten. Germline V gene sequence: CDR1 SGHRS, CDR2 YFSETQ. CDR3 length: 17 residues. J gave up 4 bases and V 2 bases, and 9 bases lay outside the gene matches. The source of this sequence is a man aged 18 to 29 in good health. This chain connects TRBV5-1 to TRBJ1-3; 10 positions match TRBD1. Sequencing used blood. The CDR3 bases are TGCGCCAGCAGCTTCGGACCGGGGACAGGGGCGGGAAACACCATATATTTT. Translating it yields CASSFGPGTGAGNTIYF.